Here is one T cell receptor (beta chain) with its context. This clonotype came up a few times. The antigen it binds to is not known. No much larger clone is present one base from it, and per-base qualities are unavailable. This entry belongs to a study of T cells after yellow fever vaccination (dated by TCRdb to the late 2010s). Study-wide context: The SMART-Seq v4 Ultra Low Input RNA kit was used to prepare libraries from fractions with low cell numbers. To track T-cell clones before and after primary and booster YFV17D yellow fever vaccination, bulk TCR alpha and beta repertoires were sequenced longitudinally. Two healthy male donors, one aged 18 to 30 and one aged 30 to 40 years, made up the cohort. Blood was collected at multiple timepoints before and after primary and secondary immunization, and bulk PBMC replicates and cell subsets were isolated.

The sample's treatment or condition label, decoded: live attenuated yellow fever vaccine strain. A standard Ficoll-Paque protocol was used to isolate PBMCs from peripheral blood. CD4 and CD8 T-cell fractions were isolated with Dynabeads CD4 and CD8 positive selection kits. RNA was extracted with TriZol from bulk PBMCs, CD4 and CD8 fractions, and dextramer-positive and dextramer-negative fractions. Measured from the cysteine to the phenylalanine, the CDR3 is 17 residues long. CDR3 DNA is the only sequence kept; it has 51 bases, read in frame from the first base. Via the germline V gene, CDR1 is SGHRS and CDR2 YFSETQ. At the junction V is shortened by 2 bases and J by 1 base, with 18 bases in between. General findings and caveats noted by the study authors: After the booster, most of the clones that had expanded following primary vaccination were detected again (around 95% of CD4 and 80% to 90% of CD8), which suggests that memory was broadly maintained. Because only a couple of donors were included in the study, the extent to which the findings can be generalized is limited. A small fraction of clonotypes showed up in both the CD4 and CD8 compartments, probably as a result of convergent recombination. Compared with the primary T-cell response, the secondary T-cell response was weaker but faster, peaking on day 5 rather than day 15. FACS-sorted repertoires could contain abundant contaminating clonotypes from the bulk population, so computational filtering was required.

Sequencing took place on an Illumina NovaSeq 6000. Synthesis of TCR cDNA relied on 5'RACE template switching, a step that introduced a universal primer site along with unique molecular identifiers. cDNA synthesis was primed from both the TCR alpha and TCR beta constant segments. Libraries were amplified in two PCR steps, with sample barcodes and sequencing adapters added in the second step. Sequencing of libraries was performed on Illumina HiSeq 2500 (2x100 bp) or NovaSeq (2x150 bp). Per the original workflow: MIGEC was used to demultiplex reads and collapse the reads into UMI consensus sequences, and MiXCR was used for V(D)J alignment. Vaccine-responding clonotypes were identified with edgeR using replicate PBMC samples, with FDR below 0.01 and a log2 fold change above 5 up to day 15 being required. Each bulk clonotype was labeled CD4 or CD8 based on which sequenced repertoire, CD4 or CD8, contained the clonotype at higher abundance. TCRdb took the public reads, trimmed them with fastp at Q25, ran MiXCR for clone calling and kept in-frame beta chains. Rows with one shared CDR3 protein collapse into an entry with the most common genes and DNA. The V and J calls shown here were made by TCRdb, not taken from the authors' results. This sample is represented by around 260,000 distinct CDR3 sequences; about 5.2% of them were singletons. The top ten clones comprise roughly 3.4% of the sample.

The source of this sequence is a man in his late teens or twenties who received the YFV17D yellow fever vaccine. This specimen was CD4+ T cells sorted from PBMCs, taken on the day of the yellow fever booster vaccination. Recombination linked TRBV5-1 to TRBJ2-5, with the D segment possibly TRBD1 or TRBD2, each aligning over 6 bases. The CDR3 corresponds to CASSFGQGGTIQETQYF. The DNA sequence follows: TGCGCCAGCAGCTTCGGGCAGGGCGGGACAATCCAAGAGACCCAGTACTTC.